The text below deals with one TCR beta chain. Using immunoSEQ multiplex PCR, the repertoire was profiled, and TCRdb retains in-frame clones only, with some absent. The sample carries approximately 150,000 clones, more than 75% recorded once. This sample was taken from a study of blood T cell repertoires in COVID-19. Study at large: Material from acute and convalescent COVID-19 was sourced from the United States, Italy and Spain. The cDNA or gDNA used as material had been derived from T cells, B-cell-depleted T cells, or PBMCs.

Seattle cases were enrolled at active infection and followed longitudinally. There are 19 residues in the CDR3. The trim removed 1 base at V and 10 bases at J, leaving 18 bases unmatched. CDR1 is MNHEY, CDR2 SVGEGT, per germline. The sequenced sample was peripheral blood. The J gene is TRBJ2-1, the V gene TRBV6-2 or TRBV6-3, with 11 bases fitting TRBD2. The receptor was isolated from an elderly woman with COVID-19, enrolled during active disease. CDR3 DNA sequence: TGTGCCAGCAGTTACTACCCGAGGACTCTAGCGGGAGGAATAGAAGAGCAGTTCTTC. This gives the protein CASSYYPRTLAGGIEEQFF.